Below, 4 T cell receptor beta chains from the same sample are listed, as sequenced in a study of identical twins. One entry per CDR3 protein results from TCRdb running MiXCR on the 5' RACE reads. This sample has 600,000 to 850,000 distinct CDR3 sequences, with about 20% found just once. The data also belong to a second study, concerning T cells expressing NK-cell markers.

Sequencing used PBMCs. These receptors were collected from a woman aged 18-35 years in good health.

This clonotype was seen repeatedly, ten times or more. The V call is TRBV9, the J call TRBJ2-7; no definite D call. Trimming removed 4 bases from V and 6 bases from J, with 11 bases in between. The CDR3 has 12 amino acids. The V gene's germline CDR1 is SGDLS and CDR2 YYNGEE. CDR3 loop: CASSLDGREQYF. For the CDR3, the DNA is TGTGCCAGCAGCTTAGACGGGCGCGAGCAGTACTTC. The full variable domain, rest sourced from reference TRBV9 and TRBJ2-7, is DSGVTQTPKHLITATGQRVTLRCSPRSGDLSVYWYQQSLDQGLQFLIQYYNGEERAKGNILERFSAQQFPDLHSELNLSSLELGDSALYFCASSLDGREQYFGPGTRLTVT.

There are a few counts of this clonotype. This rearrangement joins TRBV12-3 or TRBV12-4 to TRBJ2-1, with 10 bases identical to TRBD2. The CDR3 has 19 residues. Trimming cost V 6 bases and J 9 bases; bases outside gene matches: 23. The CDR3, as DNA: TGTGCCAGCAGGTTTTCCACCGCAAGTCCTAGCGGGAGAGGTAGTGAGCAGTTCTTC. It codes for CASRFSTASPSGRGSEQFF.

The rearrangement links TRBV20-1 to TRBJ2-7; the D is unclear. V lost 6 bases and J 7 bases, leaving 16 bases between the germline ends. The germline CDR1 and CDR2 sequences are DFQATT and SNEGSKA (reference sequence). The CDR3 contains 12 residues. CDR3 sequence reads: CSALHGSREQYF. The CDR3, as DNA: TGCAGTGCGCTACACGGGTCGAGGGAGCAGTACTTC.

The CDR3 sequence is CASSFGLTSGKETQYF. CDR3 bases: TGTGCCAGCAGCTTCGGCCTGACTAGCGGCAAAGAGACCCAGTACTTC. The chain combines TRBV11-2 with TRBJ2-5, with 9 bases lining up with TRBD2. This CDR3 comprises 16 residues. V shed 3 bases and J 3 bases; nucleotides not matched to a gene: 8. The germline V gene has CDR1 SGHAT and CDR2 FQNNGV.